This T cell receptor beta chain comes out of a study of cytomegalovirus exposure and HLA in healthy donors. Of note for this clone: Its antigen remains unidentified.

Here immunoSEQ multiplex PCR was the method, and the copy in TCRdb shows in-frame clones only, minus some. The table shows approximately 300,000 clones, with roughly 87% occurring only once. Study conclusions and caveats: It was found in a later analysis that first-cohort TCR clusters tended to co-occur in the 120 validation repertoires. Most TCR sequences were rare, but some public TCRs occurred in many donors.

The origin of this receptor is a woman aged 25 to 45 in good health and CMV-seropositive. Sequenced sample: PBMCs.

The CDR3 protein is CASSYSGTGLMAEAFF. CDR3 bases: TGTGCCAGCAGTTACAGCGGGACAGGGTTAATGGCTGAAGCTTTCTTT. The chain has TRBV6-5 and TRBJ1-1; 9 nucleotides line up with TRBD1. Germline lookup yields CDR1 MNHEY and CDR2 SVGAGI. Trimming took 2 bases from V and 6 from J; bases not matched to a gene: 10. There are 16 residues in the CDR3.